This T cell receptor beta chain emerged from a study of CD8 T cells in ankylosing spondylitis. Comment on this clonotype: The antigen remains unidentified.

Findings and caveats of the study: It appeared that ankylosing spondylitis blood was characterized by a TCR beta motif of about eight highly homologous variants. Existing reports had already noted some motif variants in reactive arthritis synovial fluid and blood. Those disease-linked clones were CD8+; they were also relatively rare in peripheral blood.

Between the trimmed V and J ends, which lost 2 bases and 7 bases, there was a span of 15 bases. The CDR3 consists of 14 residues. CDR1 SGHDT and CDR2 YYEEEE come from the germline V gene. Making the TCR beta libraries involved quantitative 5'-RACE with molecular barcodes. TCRdb analysed the 5' RACE reads with MiXCR anew, one entry per CDR3 protein. Here the sample spans roughly 250,000 distinct CDR3 sequences, over 8.5% being singletons. This TCR derives from a male donor with ankylosing spondylitis or in good health (not recorded which). The genes are TRBV5-6 and TRBJ1-1; D is undetermined. The sample comprised blood, either unsorted or a sorted T cell fraction (not recorded which). In DNA form, the CDR3 reads TGTGCCAGCAGCTTACCGTCGCGGGCCAGTGAAGCTTTCTTT. It encodes CASSLPSRASEAFF.